This T cell receptor (beta chain) was obtained from a study of blood T cell repertoires in COVID-19 (dated by TCRdb to the early 2020s). Notes on the research overall: The collaborator samples originated in the United States, Italy and Spain and spanned the acute and convalescent phases of COVID-19. The material from the prospective study consisted of cDNA or gDNA derived from T cells, B-cell-depleted T cells, or PBMCs. Deeply sampled blood TCRbeta repertoires from subjects exposed to, actively infected with, or recovered from COVID-19 were included in the dataset. The repertoires were released in a freely available public database meant as a resource for research on the immune response to SARS-CoV-2. The samples were drawn from two sources: the first 160 participants of the ongoing ImmuneRACE study, and 1,254 subjects contributed by 6 global collaborators. A de-identified subject ID, COVID-19 status, age in years and sex were almost always included in the sample metadata. Where available, HLA class I and class II types were obtained from metadata supplied by the sample provider rather than from assay-based typing.

A note on this clone: The clone's antigen remains unknown. Qualities for individual bases were not recorded, and no much larger clone is one base off.

Each collaborating institution followed its own protocols to collect whole blood in K2EDTA tubes. Collaborator samples were shipped for TCRbeta analysis as frozen whole blood, isolated PBMCs, or DNA extracted from either sample type. TCRbeta CDR3 regions were amplified from genomic DNA using the immunoSEQ Assay, a bias-controlled multiplex PCR. Under the source paper's analysis protocol: The number of nucleated cells in each sample was estimated from the amplification of reference gene primers within the assay. Sequence reads were collapsed and filtered to measure the absolute abundance of every unique TCRbeta CDR3 rearrangement. For each sample, productive Simpson clonality was calculated as the square root of Simpson's diversity index over productive rearrangements. TCRdb took over this immuneACCESS table, retaining in-frame rearrangements with V and J assigned. Such tables are incomplete; in checked studies, under half of the missing clones stem from an unresolved V gene, and the remainder is unexplained. The V and J calls and clone size come from that table; D and trimming were worked out from the DNA. The sample profile shows around 35,000 clones; 89% of them were found once. 5.5% to 7.5% of the sample lies in the top ten.

Sequences KGHSH (CDR1) and LQKENI (CDR2) are obtained from the germline V gene. V is cut by 0 bases and J by 4 bases, and the space between the germline ends is 7 bases. The CDR3 numbers 13 residues from cysteine through phenylalanine. Just the 39-base CDR3 DNA is kept, in frame starting at base 1. General findings and caveats noted by the study authors: The amount of clinical and demographic metadata varied by source and participant and was provided uncurated.

The sample was peripheral blood. The sequence links TRBV18 to TRBJ2-7; TRBD2 could be the D gene, as 6 bases match. The TCR was taken from a human donor in a cohort sampled during active COVID-19. The DNA sequence is as follows: TGTGCCAGCTCACCACCGGCGGGATACGAGCAGTACTTC. This encodes CASSPPAGYEQYF.